The rows below give T cell receptor beta chains drawn from one sample of a study of T cells in Graves' hyperthyroidism and ophthalmopathy. TCRdb recomputed calls from the multiplex PCR reads with MiXCR, one row per CDR3 protein. Found here are 450,000 to 550,000 distinct CDR3 sequences, approximately 25% of them singletons; the top ten hold approximately 10%. Specimen: blood. These receptors originate from a woman aged 25-40 years with Graves' ophthalmopathy. Each CDR3 is given with its conserved first and last residue. Each record gives: CDR3 length, V gene, J gene, CDR3 protein.

CDR3 length: 14
V gene: TRBV7-2
J gene: TRBJ1-1
CDR3 protein: CASSEGFPNTEAFF

CDR3 length: 13
V gene: TRBV20-1
J gene: TRBJ2-6
CDR3 protein: CSASRPGANVLTF

CDR3 length: 17
V gene: TRBV20-1
J gene: TRBJ2-4
CDR3 protein: CSARDLWTGEGFDIQYF

CDR3 length: 11
V gene: TRBV10-3
J gene: TRBJ2-5
CDR3 protein: CAAGPQETQYF

CDR3 length: 15
V gene: TRBV6-5
J gene: TRBJ1-5
CDR3 protein: CASSSLKGGNQPQHF

CDR3 length: 13
V gene: TRBV6-1
J gene: TRBJ2-5
CDR3 protein: CASKTGGGETQYF

CDR3 length: 15
V gene: TRBV19
J gene: TRBJ1-1
CDR3 protein: CASSQKAQMNTEAFF

CDR3 length: 14
V gene: TRBV12-3/TRBV12-4
J gene: TRBJ1-5
CDR3 protein: CASSTNGVDQPQHF

CDR3 length: 12
V gene: TRBV27
J gene: TRBJ1-2
CDR3 protein: CASGPRGGGYTF

CDR3 length: 13
V gene: TRBV2
J gene: TRBJ1-5
CDR3 protein: CASRGTGWQPQHF

CDR3 length: 16
V gene: TRBV12-5
J gene: TRBJ2-7
CDR3 protein: CASGSLSGTETYEQYF